The 13 T cell receptor beta chains reported below all come from one sample, sequenced in a study of T cell responses to AZD1222 COVID-19 vaccine (dated by TCRdb to the early 2020s). The library came from the immunoSEQ multiplex PCR assay. The immuneACCESS repertoire file appears here via TCRdb, limited to in-frame rearrangements. These files lack a portion of the clones; in checked studies, under half of the deficit traces to unresolved V genes, and the cause of the others is not known. Counted in this sample were about 140,000 clones; about 90% of them appeared once. The top ten hold around 6.9% of the sample. This sample's time point label indicates: about 28 days (+/-7) after the second vaccine dose. The treatment or condition label, read with the paper, signifies: meningococcal conjugate vaccine given as trial control. Sequences were derived from peripheral blood, sampled 28 days after the second dose of the MenACWY control vaccine. The receptor source for this set is an adult who received the MenACWY meningococcal vaccine as a control.

The rearrangement uses TRBV7-9 and TRBJ2-6; D ambiguous. The V and J ends lost 2 bases and 0 bases respectively, with 2 bases between them. This CDR3 is built from 14 residues. The V gene's germline CDR1 is SEHNR and CDR2 FQNEAQ (reference sequence). This CDR3 is CASSLSSGANVLTF. As DNA, the CDR3 is TGTGCCAGCAGCTTATCCTCTGGGGCCAACGTCCTGACTTTC.

The chain links TRBV12-3 or TRBV12-4 to TRBJ1-1; maybe TRBD1 (5 bases). The CDR3 is 13 amino acids. V lost 3 bases and J lost 11, with 16 bases in between. CDR3 coding DNA: TGTGCCAGCAGTTTCGGAGGGCAGGGAGGGGCTTTCTTT. Its protein is CASSFGGQGGAFF.

The rearrangement links TRBV7-9 to TRBJ2-7; D perhaps matches TRBD1 (6 bases). The CDR3 sequence is 12 residues long. Germline lookup yields CDR1 SEHNR and CDR2 FQNEAQ (reference sequence). Trimming removed 5 bases at V and 6 bases at J, with 11 bases between. The DNA for the CDR3 is TGTGCCAGCAGCGCACAGGGCTTCGAGCAGTACTTC. This translates into CASSAQGFEQYF.

The chain combines TRBV7-9 with TRBJ2-7, with 8 bases lining up with TRBD2. The CDR3 spans 17 residues. V shed 8 bases, J shed 2 bases, and the junction held 17 bases outside the gene matches. CDR1 is SEHNR, CDR2 FQNEAQ, per germline (reference sequence). This CDR3 is CASGPETMREATYEQYF. In nucleotides, the CDR3 is TGTGCCAGCGGCCCTGAAACAATGCGGGAGGCCACCTACGAGCAGTACTTC.

V is TRBV30 and J is TRBJ1-3, with unresolved D. CDR3 length equals 15 residues. V lost 0 bases to trimming and J lost 1 base, with 10 bases between them. Germline CDR1 reads GTSNPN; CDR2 reads SVGIG (reference sequence). Here the CDR3 DNA reads TGTGCCTGGAGTGTACTCGAACCTTCTGGAAACACCATATATTTT. This encodes CAWSVLEPSGNTIYF.

This rearrangement joins TRBV5-4 to TRBJ2-6; D may match TRBD1 or TRBD2 (5 bases each). V shed 4 bases and J shed 2 bases, with 10 bases lying between them. The germline CDR1 and CDR2 sequences are SGHNT and YYREEE (reference sequence). The CDR3 loop spans 15 amino acids. This chain's CDR3 is CASSLAGTGANVLTF. In DNA, the CDR3 is TGTGCCAGCAGCCTAGCAGGGACTGGGGCCAACGTCCTGACTTTC.

There are a few counts of this clone. This sequence joins TRBV30 and TRBJ2-7; no clear D gene. This CDR3 region has 11 residues. Germline CDR1 is GTSNPN and CDR2 is SVGIG (reference sequence). Trimming shortened V by 4 bases and J by 2 bases, and 6 bases separated the two germline ends. In nucleotides, the CDR3 is TGTGCCTGGAAACGAACCTACGAGCAGTACTTC. Amino acid sequence: CAWKRTYEQYF.

The chain has TRBV2 and TRBJ2-5; TRBD1 agrees at 7 bases. The CDR3 totals 14 residues. The V and J ends lost 7 bases and 1 base, in that order; junction bases with no gene match: 6. CDR1 SNHLY and CDR2 FYNNEI come from the germline V gene. The CDR3 region is CASTLWDSQETQYF. The CDR3, as DNA: TGTGCCAGCACATTATGGGACAGCCAAGAGACCCAGTACTTC.

This clone was seen only once. The CDR3, as DNA: TGTGCCAGCAGCGTAGGGGGGACACTTCCGAACACTGAAGCTTTCTTT. Its translation is CASSVGGTLPNTEAFF. The chain has TRBV9 and TRBJ1-1; tentatively, D is TRBD1 (6 bases). Trimming cost V 0 bases and J 1 base, with 13 bases left between them. The CDR3 length is 16 residues. Germline assignment: CDR1 SGDLS and CDR2 YYNGEE.

This clone came up once. The chain employs TRBV5-1 and TRBJ2-7; D unresolved. The germline V and J ends were trimmed by 0 bases and 5 bases, with 12 bases remaining between them. Germline CDR1 and CDR2: SGHRS and YFSETQ. The CDR3 runs 14 residues. CDR3 residues: CASSLAVAVHEQYF. Written as DNA, the CDR3 is TGCGCCAGCAGCTTGGCAGTCGCGGTCCACGAGCAGTACTTC. The full variable domain, in which reference TRBV5-1 and TRBJ2-7 provide the parts outside the CDR3, is KAGVTQTPRYLIKTRGQQVTLSCSPISGHRSVSWYQQTPGQGLQFLFEYFSETQRNKGNFPGRFSGRQFSNSRSEMNVSTLELGDSALYLCASSLAVAVHEQYFGPGTRLTVT.

The chain links TRBV6-5 to TRBJ2-5; 15 bases map to TRBD2. The CDR3 loop spans 15 amino acids. Germline CDR1 reads MNHEY; CDR2 reads SVGAGI. Trimming removed 6 bases from V and 4 bases from J; junction bases left unmatched: 3. The CDR3: CASRGLAGGPETQYF. In DNA, the CDR3 is TGTGCCAGCAGAGGACTAGCGGGGGGGCCAGAGACCCAGTACTTC.

The chain recombines TRBV4-2 with TRBJ2-3; 11 bases match TRBD2. The V gene's germline CDR1 is LGHNA and CDR2 YNFKEQ. This CDR3 has 19 residues. V trimming: 1 base; J trimming: 3 bases; junction bases outside the gene matches: 12. The CDR3 sequence is CASSQAPVAGGPHTDTQYF. CDR3 bases: TGTGCCAGCAGCCAAGCCCCAGTAGCGGGAGGGCCCCATACAGATACGCAGTATTTT.

The chain recombines TRBV7-2 with TRBJ2-7; D is unresolved. V lost 6 bases and J 3 bases, leaving 12 bases between the germline ends. Germline CDR1 reads SGHTA; CDR2 reads FQGNSA. The length of the CDR3 is 13 residues. The CDR3, as DNA: TGTGCCAGCAGTGGTATGGGGTTCTACGAGCAGTACTTC. It encodes CASSGMGFYEQYF.